The next 2 T cell receptor beta chains were all read from a single sample in a study of cytomegalovirus exposure and HLA in healthy donors. Researchers ran the PCR with 60 Vbeta and 13 Jbeta primers. Using immunoSEQ multiplex PCR, the repertoire was profiled, and TCRdb retains in-frame clones only, with some absent. Of 100,000 or so clones listed, 75% to 85% are singletons. The sequencing sample was made of PBMCs. The receptors originated from a female donor in good health and CMV-seropositive.

J is TRBJ2-3 and V is TRBV5-1; TRBD2 aligns across 8 bases. The CDR3 runs to 15 residues. Trimming took 5 bases from V and 6 from J; bases not matched to a gene: 11. Germline V CDR1 and CDR2: SGHRS, YFSETQ. CDR3 amino acids: CASRDSRGALDTQYF. The CDR3 nucleotides read TGCGCCAGCAGAGATTCGCGGGGGGCCCTCGATACGCAGTATTTT. Looking up the rest from reference TRBV5-1 and TRBJ2-3 gives the full variable domain: KAGVTQTPRYLIKTRGQQVTLSCSPISGHRSVSWYQQTPGQGLQFLFEYFSETQRNKGNFPGRFSGRQFSNSRSEMNVSTLELGDSALYLCASRDSRGALDTQYFGPGTRLTVL.

The DNA for the CDR3 is TGTGCCAGCTCAATTTCCGGGACAGGGCGCACAGATACGCAGTATTTT. It yields the protein CASSISGTGRTDTQYF. This sequence joins TRBV18 and TRBJ2-3; TRBD1 matches 9 bases. From germline, CDR1 is KGHSH and CDR2 LQKENI. V dropped 5 bases and J dropped 1; count of bases not matched to a gene: 7. The CDR3 runs to 16 residues.